A selection of T cell receptor beta chains follows, all from one sample in a study of Ad26.COV2.S vaccination and SARS-CoV-2 variants. Profiled with immunoSEQ multiplex PCR; TCRdb holds only in-frame clones, not every one. The data show about 440,000 clones, 90% seen once. Here the sequenced sample was peripheral blood, taken in a trial of Ad26.COV2.S vaccine versus placebo. The receptor set was obtained from a person aged 18 to 59 who received the Ad26.COV2.S COVID-19 vaccine or a placebo. The CDR3 runs from the conserved cysteine through the conserved F or W. The D gene is left open where the match is weak. Some rows have no size entry. The others give once, few or many, or a class for an expanded clone.

CDR3 length	D gene	clone size	J gene	V gene	CDR3 DNA	CDR3 protein
16	.	.	TRBJ1-6	TRBV25-1	TGTGCCAGCAGTGACCTCTCCGGACCCGGGGATTCACCCCTCCACTTT	CASSDLSGPGDSPLHF
15	TRBD1	.	TRBJ1-2	TRBV5-8	TGTGCCAGCAGCTTGGGAGGACAGGGGATCTATGGCTACACCTTC	CASSLGGQGIYGYTF
11	.	.	TRBJ1-5	TRBV28	TGTGCCAGTCCAGGCAATCAGCCCCAGCATTTT	CASPGNQPQHF
16	.	.	TRBJ1-5	TRBV18	TGTGCCAGCTCGTACGAGGGGATTCTAGGCAATCAGCCCCAGCATTTT	CASSYEGILGNQPQHF
13	.	.	TRBJ2-7	TRBV5-4	TGTGCCAGCAGCGCCTTAGCAGGGTACGAGCAGTACTTC	CASSALAGYEQYF
15	.	.	TRBJ2-7	TRBV29-1	TGCAGCGTTTGCCTTGGGCGGGATCTGTCCTACGAGCAGTACTTC	CSVCLGRDLSYEQYF
13	.	.	TRBJ1-6	TRBV6-5	TGTGCCAGCTTTAACACGGCAGATTCACCCCTCCACTTT	CASFNTADSPLHF
18	.	.	TRBJ1-5	TRBV27	TGTGCCAGCAGTTTATCCGCCCTTGGGGGATTGAGGAATCAGCCCCAGCATTTT	CASSLSALGGLRNQPQHF
14	.	.	TRBJ1-1	TRBV6-5	TGTGCCAGCAGTTACTCCAGACAGATCTCAGGAGCTTTCTTT	CASSYSRQISGAFF
13	.	.	TRBJ2-7	TRBV7-2	TGTGCCACCAGCCTGGGGGGAGCTCTCGAGCAGTACTTC	CATSLGGALEQYF
15	TRBD1	.	TRBJ1-6	TRBV5-6	TGTGCCAGCAGCTCCACGGGACAGGGGAGTTCACCCCTCCACTTT	CASSSTGQGSSPLHF
14	.	.	TRBJ2-7	TRBV28	TGTGCCAGCAGTTCCTTGGACAGCACCTACGAGCAGTACTTC	CASSSLDSTYEQYF
17	TRBD1	once	TRBJ2-6	TRBV4-1	TGCGCCAGCAGCCACCCACAGGGGGCAAGTGGGGCCAACGTCCTGACTTTC	CASSHPQGASGANVLTF
14	TRBD1	.	TRBJ2-3	TRBV19	TGTGCCAGTAGGGGACAGGGACGAGGTGATACGCAGTATTTT	CASRGQGRGDTQYF
12	.	.	TRBJ1-1	TRBV19	TGTGCCAGTAGTATAGATCGGGGGAAAGCTTTCTTT	CASSIDRGKAFF
14	TRBD2	.	TRBJ2-1	TRBV29-1	TGCAGCGTTGAAGATTCGGGGGGCTACAATGAGCAGTTCTTC	CSVEDSGGYNEQFF
15	TRBD2	.	TRBJ2-1	TRBV5-1	TGCGCCAGCAGCTTGGAGGCTAGCGGGTACAATGAGCAGTTCTTC	CASSLEASGYNEQFF
15	.	.	TRBJ2-7	TRBV7-2	TGTGCCAGCAGCCGGCACGGCGGGACCTCCTACGAGCAGTACTTC	CASSRHGGTSYEQYF
15	.	.	TRBJ2-5	TRBV7-3	TGTGCCAGCAGCTTTTCACCGGGGTCTATGGAGACCCAGTACTTC	CASSFSPGSMETQYF
12	TRBD1	.	TRBJ1-1	TRBV19	TGTGCCAGTACTGACAGGGCCACTGAAGCTTTCTTT	CASTDRATEAFF
12	.	once	TRBJ2-7	TRBV12-3/TRBV12-4	TGTGCCAGCAGTCCCGACGGCCACGAGCAGTACTTC	CASSPDGHEQYF
13	.	.	TRBJ2-5	TRBV7-3	TGTGCCAGCAGCTCACAGGGAGAGGGGGCCCAGTACTTC	CASSSQGEGAQYF
13	.	.	TRBJ2-1	TRBV7-2	TGTGCCAGCAGCTCCAACCAGGGTGACGAGCAGTTCTTC	CASSSNQGDEQFF
15	.	.	TRBJ1-6	TRBV6-2/TRBV6-3	TGTGCCAGCAGTCACCGGGACTGGGATAATTCACCCCTCCACTTT	CASSHRDWDNSPLHF
14	TRBD1	.	TRBJ2-7	TRBV11-1	TGTGCCAGCAGCTTGTGGGACAGCTCCTACGAGCAGTACTTC	CASSLWDSSYEQYF
16	TRBD1	.	TRBJ1-2	TRBV30	TGTGCCTGGACCCAGGGGGCCCCGACAGGGACGGGAGGCTACACCTTC	CAWTQGAPTGTGGYTF
15	.	.	TRBJ1-1	TRBV10-3	TGTGCCACCGCGGGAGGGGGAGGAATGAACACTGAAGCTTTCTTT	CATAGGGGMNTEAFF
16	.	.	TRBJ2-1	TRBV7-3	TGTGCCAGCAGCGCCCGGCTGGGGAGTATTCCGAGTGAGCAGTTCTTC	CASSARLGSIPSEQFF
14	.	.	TRBJ2-1	TRBV11-3	TGTGCCAGCAGCCACCGGGACGGCGACAATGAGCAGTTCTTC	CASSHRDGDNEQFF
15	TRBD1	.	TRBJ2-2	TRBV7-6	TGTGCCAGCAGGGGGACAGGGATTAACACCGGGGAGCTGTTTTTT	CASRGTGINTGELFF
13	.	.	TRBJ1-1	TRBV7-9	TGTGCCAGCAGCTTACGAGGGAACACTGAAGCTTTCTTT	CASSLRGNTEAFF
15	.	.	TRBJ2-6	TRBV7-8	TGTGCCAGCAGCTTTCCCAGCTCTGGGGCCAACGTCCTGACTTTC	CASSFPSSGANVLTF
12	.	.	TRBJ2-1	TRBV5-1	TGCGCCAGCAGCTCGCAGGGCAATGAGCAGTTCTTC	CASSSQGNEQFF
18	.	once	TRBJ1-3	TRBV27	TGTGCCAGCAGTTTACCGTCCTTGGACAGACCCTCTGGAAACACCATATATTTT	CASSLPSLDRPSGNTIYF
15	.	.	TRBJ1-2	TRBV3-1/TRBV3-2	TGTGCCAGCAGCGTAAAGGGAGGCCTTAGTGGAGGCTACACCTTC	CASSVKGGLSGGYTF
13	TRBD2	once	TRBJ2-3	TRBV30	TGTGCCTGGACGGGGGGGTCTGCTTATACGCAGTATTTT	CAWTGGSAYTQYF
14	TRBD2	few	TRBJ2-2	TRBV11-1	TGTGCCAGCAGCTTAGGACTAGCGGCCGGGGAGCTGTTTTTT	CASSLGLAAGELFF
12	.	.	TRBJ1-1	TRBV28	TGTGCCAGCAGTGACACGGCGACTGAAGCTTTCTTT	CASSDTATEAFF
16	.	.	TRBJ2-1	TRBV7-9	TGTGCCAGCAGCTCATTACGCGGGGCAAACTACAATGAGCAGTTCTTC	CASSSLRGANYNEQFF
14	.	.	TRBJ2-3	TRBV7-2	TGTGCCAGCAGCGCAGGGGCCAGCGGATATACGCAGTATTTT	CASSAGASGYTQYF
17	TRBD2	.	TRBJ2-2	TRBV7-2	TGTGCCAGCAGCTTAATTGCCCTAGCGGGGTCGGCCGGGGAGCTGTTTTTT	CASSLIALAGSAGELFF
15	.	.	TRBJ1-4	TRBV14	TGTGCCAGCAGCCTACGGGGTGCAACTAATGAAAAACTGTTTTTT	CASSLRGATNEKLFF
15	.	.	TRBJ1-3	TRBV14	TGTGCCAGCAGCCCCGGACCGCGCTCTGGAAACACCATATATTTT	CASSPGPRSGNTIYF
15	TRBD2	.	TRBJ2-5	TRBV27	TGTGCCAGCAGTCCCCGAAGGGCGGGAGAAGAGACCCAGTACTTC	CASSPRRAGEETQYF
14	.	.	TRBJ1-4	TRBV5-1	TGCGCCAGCAGCCCACAGGCAACTAATGAAAAACTGTTTTTT	CASSPQATNEKLFF
13	.	.	TRBJ2-1	TRBV5-5	TGTGCCAGCAGCTTAGGGGACTACAATGAGCAGTTCTTC	CASSLGDYNEQFF
13	.	few	TRBJ2-7	TRBV7-9	TGTGCCAGCAGCTCGACCCGTTCCTACGAGCAGTACTTC	CASSSTRSYEQYF
14	.	.	TRBJ1-5	TRBV2	TGTGCCAGCAGTGATGGGGGGGGCCATCAGCCCCAGCATTTT	CASSDGGGHQPQHF
11	.	.	TRBJ2-1	TRBV30	TGTGCCTGGAGTGGCCGGGATGAGCAGTTCTTC	CAWSGRDEQFF
14	.	.	TRBJ2-7	TRBV9	TGTGCCAGCAGCGTTAGCGGGACAGCCTACGAGCAGTACTTC	CASSVSGTAYEQYF
13	.	.	TRBJ2-3	TRBV9	TGTGCCAGCAGCGCCCTCACAGGAGATACGCAGTATTTT	CASSALTGDTQYF
16	TRBD1	.	TRBJ2-5	TRBV7-2	TGTGCCAGCAGCTTCAAGACAGGGGGAGGCCAAGAGACCCAGTACTTC	CASSFKTGGGQETQYF
16	.	.	TRBJ2-3	TRBV24-1	TGTGCCACCAGTGATTTGAAGGGTTCAGGTCCAGATACGCAGTATTTT	CATSDLKGSGPDTQYF
14	.	.	TRBJ2-7	TRBV27	TGTGCCAGCAGTTTAACGGGGGGCCCCTACGAGCAGTACTTC	CASSLTGGPYEQYF
14	.	.	TRBJ2-1	TRBV11-1	TGTGCCAGCACCACCCCGGATCTCGGAAATGAGCAGTTCTTC	CASTTPDLGNEQFF
17	TRBD1	.	TRBJ1-3	TRBV7-9	TGTGCCAGCAGCTTAGCACAGGGGGCGAGCTCTGGAAACACCATATATTTT	CASSLAQGASSGNTIYF
14	.	.	TRBJ2-7	TRBV19	TGTGCCAGTAGTAGGGACCCTAGAGGCTACGAGCAGTACTTC	CASSRDPRGYEQYF
13	.	.	TRBJ1-2	TRBV5-1	TGCGCCAGCAGCGGGGTGACGGACGGTGGCTACACCTTC	CASSGVTDGGYTF
17	TRBD2	.	TRBJ2-5	TRBV6-2/TRBV6-3	TGTGCCAGCAGTAGACGACTAGCGGGAGGTGTCCCCGAGACCCAGTACTTC	CASSRRLAGGVPETQYF